This T cell receptor (beta chain) emerged from a study of graft-versus-host responses after intestinal transplantation. The sample holds one count of this clone. The same CDR3 is also encoded by other DNA sequences in this sample. The CDR3 spans 15 residues. Trimming stripped 4 bases from V and 3 bases from J, with 16 bases between. Germline CDR1 reads MNHNY; CDR2 reads SVGAGI (reference sequence). Profiled with immunoSEQ multiplex PCR; TCRdb holds only in-frame clones, not every one. The sample lists some 16,000 clones, 65% to 90% occurring once. Intraepithelial and lamina propria lymphocytes were isolated from graft specimens.

The chain is built from TRBV6-6 and TRBJ2-7; tentatively, D is TRBD1 or TRBD2 (5 bases each). The sample here was ileum tissue, taken 17 days after transplant. This clonotype was sampled from a human patient who received an intestinal transplant, so some T cells may come from the graft donor. Written as DNA, the CDR3 is TGTGCCAGCAGTTTATGGGACGGGATAATCTACGAGCAGTACTTC. As protein: CASSLWDGIIYEQYF.